The source of this TCR beta chain is a study of tumor-infiltrating lymphocytes in primary liver carcinoma. Across the whole study: Stage T1-T3 N0M0 tumors measured roughly 4.2 to 11 cm at most.

The CDR3 consists of 16 residues. From germline, CDR1 is SGHNT and CDR2 YENEEA. Trimming cost V 0 bases and J 4 bases; bases outside gene matches: 6. By share, this clonotype counts as medium-sized. Its antigen remains unidentified. Total RNA amounting to around 450 ng was the source from which TCR beta cDNA was made with a constant-region primer. Three nested multiplex PCR rounds of slightly modified ARM-PCR generated TCR beta libraries. Investigators reported that the first two PCR rounds, at about 9 cycles each, used TRBV1-TRBV30 forward primers with a C-beta reverse primer. MiXCR, applied by TCRdb to the multiplex PCR reads, yields one record per CDR3 protein. The sample gives about 59,000 distinct CDR3 sequences, about two thirds of which show up once; approximately 50% is in the top ten. Unsorted bulk tissue, roughly 19-33 mg of it, served as the source for co-extraction of RNA and DNA. Donors were untreated and chronically infected with HBV.

Findings of the study overall: With p = 0.039, the top-250-clone fraction in tumors significantly exceeded that in blood. Whereas tumor region pairs overlapped more, tumor-adjacent and tumor-blood pairs overlapped less.

This receptor was identified in a man aged 40-49 years with primary liver carcinoma and hepatitis B virus infection. Sequencing used liver tumor tissue from sampling region 2. Subset reported: tumor region T2, inferior pole. This chain connects TRBV11-3 to TRBJ2-3, with 8 bases identical to TRBD2. This chain's CDR3 is CASSLDSGKGPDTQYF. In DNA, the CDR3 is TGTGCCAGCAGCTTAGATAGCGGGAAAGGCCCAGATACGCAGTATTTT.